A single sample gave rise to the 27 T cell receptor beta chains below, sequenced in a study of blood T cell repertoires in COVID-19. Measured with immunoSEQ multiplex PCR; TCRdb has only the in-frame clones, and not every one. The repertoire includes 250,000 to 350,000 clones, around 84% of them detected once, and 8% to 13% sits in the top ten. The sequencing input was PBMCs or T cells enriched from blood (not recorded which). The receptors stem from a young woman who had recovered from COVID-19.

This clone has only a few counts. The V and J genes are TRBV7-8 and TRBJ1-5; TRBD1 matches 10 bases. The CDR3 has 15 amino acids. The V and J ends lost 6 bases and 1 base, in that order; junction bases with no gene match: 3. Germline CDR1 SGHVS, CDR2 FQNEAQ. The CDR3 region is CASSWDRGSNQPQHF. The DNA of the CDR3 is TGTGCCAGCAGTTGGGACAGGGGAAGCAATCAGCCCCAGCATTTT.

The rearrangement uses TRBV19 and TRBJ1-5, with 9 bases aligning to TRBD1. J was trimmed by 0 bases and V by 9 bases; bases with no gene match: 6. The CDR3 runs 15 residues. Germline V gene sequence: CDR1 LNHDA, CDR2 SQIVND (reference sequence). This CDR3 reads CASRTGVNSNQPQHF. The CDR3 coding sequence is TGTGCCAGCCGGACAGGGGTCAATAGCAATCAGCCCCAGCATTTT.

The chain employs TRBV27 and TRBJ1-2; D unresolved. Between the trimmed V and J ends, which lost 5 bases and 2 bases, there was a span of 9 bases. CDR3 length: 13 residues. The germline V gene has CDR1 MNHEY and CDR2 SMNVEV (reference sequence). The CDR3 sequence is CASSRAGNYGYTF. For the CDR3, the DNA is TGTGCCAGCAGTAGAGCCGGGAACTATGGCTACACCTTC.

The chain recombines TRBV10-2 with TRBJ1-1; 8 nucleotides agree with TRBD1. Germline V gives CDR1 WSHSY, CDR2 SAAADI. The junction had 6 bases not matched to a gene; V was cut back by 6 bases and J by 3 bases. This CDR3 has 14 amino acids. The CDR3 DNA sequence: TGCGCCAGCAGCAGGGGGCTGCGGGACACTGAAGCTTTCTTT. Its translation: CASSRGLRDTEAFF.

This chain links TRBV28 with TRBJ1-1; the match to TRBD1 covers 7 bases. CDR1 and CDR2 (germline): MDHEN, SYDVKM. The junction had 3 bases not matched to a gene; V was cut back by 10 bases and J by 1 base. The CDR3 covers 12 residues. The CDR3 sequence is CAIRGGNTEAFF. The CDR3 coding sequence is TGTGCCATCAGGGGGGGGAACACTGAAGCTTTCTTT.

J is TRBJ2-5 and V is TRBV7-8; 8 bases map to TRBD2. Losses at the gene ends were 5 bases for V and 10 bases for J; bases not matched to a gene: 15. The V gene's germline CDR1 is SGHVS and CDR2 FQNEAQ. CDR3 length: 15 residues. CDR3 sequence: CASSPQERGIDYQYF. The DNA for the CDR3 is TGTGCCAGCAGCCCCCAGGAGCGGGGGATCGATTACCAGTACTTC.

This chain links TRBV5-1 with TRBJ2-7, with 10 positions matching TRBD1. From germline, CDR1 is SGHRS and CDR2 YFSETQ. The CDR3 length is 15 residues. V shed 3 bases and J 4 bases; nucleotides not matched to a gene: 7. CDR3 region: CASSYRQGAPYEQYF. The CDR3 DNA follows: TGCGCCAGCAGCTACAGACAGGGGGCCCCATACGAGCAGTACTTC. Drawing the rest from reference TRBV5-1 and TRBJ2-7, the complete variable domain is KAGVTQTPRYLIKTRGQQVTLSCSPISGHRSVSWYQQTPGQGLQFLFEYFSETQRNKGNFPGRFSGRQFSNSRSEMNVSTLELGDSALYLCASSYRQGAPYEQYFGPGTRLTVT.

The chain is built from TRBV18 and TRBJ2-5, with TRBD2 as a possible D gene (5 bases). V dropped 2 bases and J dropped 12 bases, with 16 bases sitting between them. The CDR3 sequence is 13 residues long. Per the germline V gene, CDR1 is KGHSH and CDR2 is LQKENI. CDR3 coding DNA: TGTGCCAGCTCACCAGATCGCTTTGGACTTGAGTACTTC. Its protein product is CASSPDRFGLEYF.

This sequence joins TRBV27 and TRBJ1-4, with D possibly TRBD1 on 6 matching bases. The CDR3 is 15 amino acids. V lost 4 bases and J 6 bases, leaving 15 bases between the germline ends. The V gene's germline CDR1 is MNHEY and CDR2 SMNVEV (reference sequence). CDR3: CASSSGGALYEKLFF. CDR3 DNA: TGTGCCAGCAGTTCGGGGGGGGCGTTGTATGAAAAACTGTTTTTT.

The chain links TRBV5-1 to TRBJ2-1; no clear D gene. The CDR3 runs to 12 residues. V was clipped by 0 bases and J by 9 bases, with 7 bases between them. Germline V gene sequence: CDR1 SGHRS, CDR2 YFSETQ. CDR3 DNA: TGCGCCAGCAGCTTGGTCGCGAGTGAGCAGTTCTTC. Its protein product is CASSLVASEQFF.

V gene TRBV9 combines with J gene TRBJ1-5; maybe TRBD1 (5 bases). The CDR3 is 15 residues long. V was trimmed by 3 bases and J by 3 bases, leaving 13 bases between them. Germline V CDR1 and CDR2: SGDLS, YYNGEE. CDR3 DNA: TGTGCCAGCAGCGCAGGGATCTCGACCAATCAGCCCCAGCATTTT. Translation gives CASSAGISTNQPQHF.

As DNA, the CDR3 is TGTGCCTGGAGTTTTATGTCGGTTAACTCTGGAAACACCATATATTTT. Its protein is CAWSFMSVNSGNTIYF. The V call is TRBV30, the J call TRBJ1-3; D gene unclear. CDR1 and CDR2 from the germline V gene are GTSNPN and SVGIG (reference sequence). V lost 2 bases and J 0 bases, leaving 14 bases between the germline ends. This CDR3 is 16 amino acids long.

The chain uses TRBV5-1 and TRBJ1-1, with D perhaps matching TRBD1 (5 bases). Between the trimmed V and J ends, which lost 0 bases and 3 bases, there was a span of 9 bases. The CDR3 covers 14 residues. The germline gives CDR1 SGHRS, CDR2 YFSETQ. The CDR3 sequence: CASSLGQGYTEAFF. In DNA, the CDR3 is TGCGCCAGCAGCTTGGGCCAGGGATACACTGAAGCTTTCTTT.

This rearrangement joins TRBV4-1 to TRBJ2-1; D is possibly TRBD2 (5 bases). There are 14 residues in the CDR3. The V and J ends lost 4 bases and 7 bases respectively, with 14 bases between them. The germline CDR1 and CDR2 sequences are MGHRA and YSYEKL. CDR3 nucleotides: TGCGCCAGCAGCCTCCGGGAAAGTGATAATGAGCAGTTCTTC. Translation: CASSLRESDNEQFF.

In this sample, this clone turned up once. The chain has TRBV11-1 and TRBJ1-2; D might be TRBD1 (5 bases). Trimming left V 0 bases short and J 3 bases short, with 11 bases between. This CDR3 spans 15 amino acids. The germline gives CDR1 SGHAT, CDR2 FQDESV (reference sequence). The CDR3 loop is CASSLALATDYGYTF. CDR3 nucleotides: TGTGCCAGCAGCTTAGCGCTTGCGACAGACTATGGCTACACCTTC.

The rearrangement links TRBV28 to TRBJ1-1; 7 nucleotides line up with TRBD1. The CDR3 is made up of 14 amino acids. V dropped 4 bases and J dropped 0; count of bases not matched to a gene: 2. Germline V gene sequence: CDR1 MDHEN, CDR2 SYDVKM. CDR3 region: CASSSGQLNTEAFF. The CDR3 DNA is TGTGCCAGCAGTTCGGGACAGCTGAACACTGAAGCTTTCTTT.

This clone appeared a few times. The J gene is TRBJ1-1, the V gene TRBV5-4, with D possibly being TRBD1 (5 bases). V lost 1 base and J lost 1, with 5 bases in between. The germline CDR1 and CDR2 sequences are SGHNT and YYREEE (reference sequence). This CDR3 region has 13 residues. This CDR3 is CASSLQGNTEAFF. The CDR3 DNA reads as TGTGCCAGCAGCTTGCAGGGGAACACTGAAGCTTTCTTT.

The DNA of the CDR3 is TGTGCCAGTAGTTTAGCGGGCTACAATGAGCAGTTCTTC. Translated, it gives CASSLAGYNEQFF. The rearrangement joins TRBV19 to TRBJ2-1; 7 bases line up with TRBD2. Germline assignment: CDR1 LNHDA and CDR2 SQIVND (reference sequence). This CDR3 region has 13 residues. The V and J ends lost 5 bases and 3 bases, in that order; junction bases with no gene match: 1.

This clone was recorded many times. The chain is built from TRBV10-3 and TRBJ1-4, with D hard to call. Trimming left V 3 bases short and J 1 base short, with 6 bases between. The CDR3 is made up of 14 amino acids. The germline V gene has CDR1 ENHRY and CDR2 SYGVKD. CDR3 DNA sequence: TGTGCCATCAGTGAAACTCAAACTAATGAAAAACTGTTTTTT. Translating it yields CAISETQTNEKLFF.

This chain joins TRBV30 and TRBJ2-3, with D perhaps matching TRBD1 (5 bases). The CDR3 loop spans 13 amino acids. The V gene's germline CDR1 is GTSNPN and CDR2 SVGIG (reference sequence). Trimming stripped 3 bases from V and 0 bases from J, with 7 bases between. In DNA form, the CDR3 reads TGTGCCTGGAGGAAGGGGAGCACAGATACGCAGTATTTT. It encodes CAWRKGSTDTQYF.

The V and J genes are TRBV7-2 and TRBJ1-2; D unresolved. The CDR3 sequence is 14 residues long. Trimming cost V 6 bases and J 8 bases, with 19 bases left between them. Germline CDR1 SGHTA, CDR2 FQGNSA. CDR3 in DNA: TGTGCCAGCAGACGACAAGAAGGTGAATTGGGCTACACCTTC. Protein sequence: CASRRQEGELGYTF.

The chain recombines TRBV19 with TRBJ2-3; a weak D match, TRBD2 (6 bases). This CDR3 has 14 amino acids. The V end was cut by 5 bases, the J end by 8 bases, with 17 bases between. Germline V gives CDR1 LNHDA, CDR2 SQIVND (reference sequence). CDR3 sequence (DNA): TGTGCCAGTAGTCCGGGAATTTCCGGGGGTACGCAGTATTTT. The encoded protein is CASSPGISGGTQYF.

Concerning this clone: The same CDR3 arises from other DNA sequences in this sample as well. J is TRBJ1-1 and V is TRBV5-1; TRBD1 is a possible D gene (5 bases). CDR3 length: 14 residues. Germline values: CDR1 SGHRS, CDR2 YFSETQ. V was trimmed by 0 bases and J by 2 bases, leaving 8 bases between them. The CDR3 DNA sequence: TGCGCCAGCAGCTTGGTGGGACTTAACACTGAAGCTTTCTTT. Translating gives CASSLVGLNTEAFF.

The rearrangement uses TRBV28 and TRBJ1-5; 9 nucleotides match TRBD1. Per the germline V gene, CDR1 is MDHEN and CDR2 is SYDVKM. The CDR3 has 14 residues. Unmatched junction bases numbered 7, after V lost 7 bases and J lost 6 bases. CDR3 sequence reads: CASTPGQGTQPQHF. CDR3 nucleotide sequence: TGTGCCAGCACCCCGGGACAGGGCACTCAGCCCCAGCATTTT. Variable domain in full (rest from reference TRBV28 and TRBJ1-5): DVKVTQSSRYLVKRTGEKVFLECVQDMDHENMFWYRQDPGLGLRLIYFSYDVKMKEKGDIPEGYSVSREKKERFSLILESASTNQTSMYLCASTPGQGTQPQHFGDGTRLSIL.

V is TRBV19 and J is TRBJ1-5; D unresolved. There are 13 residues in the CDR3. Germline V lookup: CDR1 LNHDA, CDR2 SQIVND (reference sequence). V was pared by 7 bases and J by 4 bases, with 11 bases between. The CDR3 sequence: CASMGDQNQPQHF. The CDR3 DNA follows: TGTGCCAGTATGGGAGATCAAAATCAGCCCCAGCATTTT.

This clone occurred a few times. CDR3 sequence reads: CAWSNHKDQPQHF. In DNA form, the CDR3 reads TGTGCCTGGAGTAACCACAAAGATCAGCCCCAGCATTTT. The chain joins TRBV30 to TRBJ1-5, with unresolved D. The CDR3 is 13 amino acids. Deletions cut 2 bases from V and 5 bases from J, with 10 bases between. Per germline, CDR1 GTSNPN and CDR2 SVGIG (reference sequence).

V and J are TRBV5-1 and TRBJ1-6, with D hard to call. Trimming shortened V by 0 bases and J by 7 bases, and 11 bases separated the two germline ends. This CDR3 spans 15 amino acids. CDR1 and CDR2 (germline): SGHRS, YFSETQ. For the CDR3, the DNA is TGCGCCAGCAGCTTGGCACAGTCTACCAATTCACCCCTCCACTTT. It translates to CASSLAQSTNSPLHF.